The T cell receptor beta chain described here comes from a study of Graves' ophthalmopathy and Graves' hyperthyroidism. This clonotype was detected many times. Antigen unknown. Germline loops: CDR1 SGHAT, CDR2 FQNNGV. V dropped 2 bases and J dropped 1 base, with 8 bases sitting between them. The CDR3 runs to 14 residues. The hyperthyroidism patients, aged 18 to 65, had been newly diagnosed, with under 2 months' duration. Amplification targeted the TCR beta CDR3 regions, with RNA transcripts as the source material. RT-PCR in the first round used HTBI primers; a second-round multiplex PCR followed. One entry per CDR3 protein, called by TCRdb with MiXCR from the multiplex PCR reads. The repertoire includes around 1,200,000 distinct CDR3 sequences, about 40% of them detected once, and approximately 12% sits in the top ten. Findings of the study overall: Most expanded clonotypes from thyroid (those above 0.001 frequency) were also found in blood. The model forecast ophthalmopathy progression, reaching under 71% sensitivity and approximately 79% specificity.

The sequencing sample was made of peripheral blood or thyroid tissue (not recorded which). This receptor was taken from an adult man with Graves' hyperthyroidism. The genes are TRBV11-2 and TRBJ1-1; D is unclear. CDR3 sequence reads: CASSLLWENTEAFF. CDR3 nucleotides: TGTGCCAGCAGCTTATTATGGGAGAACACTGAAGCTTTCTTT.